These T cell receptor beta chains were read from a single sample in a study of T cell responses to AZD1222 COVID-19 vaccine. The data were produced by immunoSEQ multiplex PCR, yet TCRdb's version contains in-frame clones alone and is incomplete. The sample consists of 150,000 or so clones, about 90% of them appearing once. Here the sequenced sample was peripheral blood, taken on day 0 of AZD1222 vaccination. The receptor set was obtained from an adult in good health. CDR3s include the opening cysteine and the closing phenylalanine or tryptophan. A D gene is named only where the DNA matches it firmly. Some rows have no size entry. The others give once, few or many, or a class for an expanded clone.

>TRBV28|.|TRBJ1-2|.
TGTGCCATCGGGAAGTTGTCTAACTATGGCTACACCTTC
CAIGKLSNYGYTF
>TRBV11-3|few|TRBJ1-5|.
TGTGCCAGCAGCTTAGTAGGATATCAGCCCCAGCATTTT
CASSLVGYQPQHF
>TRBV5-4|.|TRBJ1-4|TRBD1
TGTGCCAGCAGCTCTAACTCCGGGACAGGGGGAGAAAAACTGTTTTTT
CASSSNSGTGGEKLFF
>TRBV5-1|.|TRBJ2-3|TRBD2
TGCGCCAGCAGCTTAGGACTAGCGGGAGACACAGATACGCAGTATTTT
CASSLGLAGDTDTQYF
>TRBV4-3|.|TRBJ2-1|TRBD2
TGCGCCAGCAGCCAAAGCCCCCCGGGACTAGCGGTCTACAATGAGCAGTTCTTC
CASSQSPPGLAVYNEQFF
>TRBV20-1|.|TRBJ2-7|TRBD1
TGCAGTGCCCGACAGGGTAACGAGCAGTACTTC
CSARQGNEQYF
>TRBV19|.|TRBJ2-5|.
TGTGCCAGTAGTATTCTGGGGGCGTCTATGGAGACCCAGTACTTC
CASSILGASMETQYF
>TRBV4-2|.|TRBJ2-7|TRBD1
TGTGCCAGCAGCCAAGGATTCGGGACAGGGTACGAGCAGTACTTC
CASSQGFGTGYEQYF
>TRBV20-1|once|TRBJ2-4|.
TGCAGTGCTAGTGGGGGAGAGGGTTTCGGCATTCAGTACTTC
CSASGGEGFGIQYF
>TRBV7-9|.|TRBJ1-3|.
TGTGCCAGCAGCGATGCAGGAAACACCATATATTTT
CASSDAGNTIYF
>TRBV4-3|.|TRBJ2-1|TRBD2
TGCGCCAGCAGCCCCATGGGGGGACTAGCGGTCTACAATGAGCAGTTCTTC
CASSPMGGLAVYNEQFF
>TRBV27|once|TRBJ1-6|.
TGTGCCAGCAGTTTATCCGGGGGTTCACCCCTCCACTTT
CASSLSGGSPLHF
>TRBV27|.|TRBJ1-5|.
TGTGCCAGCAGCCTGAACGGTGGCAATCAGCCCCAGCATTTT
CASSLNGGNQPQHF
>TRBV6-5|.|TRBJ1-2|.
TGTGCCAGCGGACACCCTTTTAATGGCTACACCTTC
CASGHPFNGYTF
>TRBV7-2|.|TRBJ1-4|TRBD1
TGTGCCAGCGGCCGGGACAGGGGGAATGAAAAACTGTTTTTT
CASGRDRGNEKLFF
>TRBV30|.|TRBJ1-2|.
TGTGCCTGGAGTGCCACCTTTAGCGGGAACTATGGCTACACCTTC
CAWSATFSGNYGYTF
>TRBV5-4|.|TRBJ1-1|.
TGTGCCAGCAGCTGGGGTGGGGGCACTGAAGCTTTCTTT
CASSWGGGTEAFF
>TRBV7-3|.|TRBJ2-2|.
TGTGCCAGCAGCTTATCCCCAACGGGAACCGGGGAGCTGTTTTTT
CASSLSPTGTGELFF
>TRBV7-2|.|TRBJ2-2|.
TGTGCCAGCAGCTTAGCGCGGTTGTTGGGCCTCACCGGGGAGCTGTTTTTT
CASSLARLLGLTGELFF
>TRBV6-5|.|TRBJ2-7|.
TGTGCCAGCCATGACCCTGCCCTCTCCTACGAGCAGTACTTC
CASHDPALSYEQYF
>TRBV19|.|TRBJ1-1|.
TGTGCCAGTACCGCCCCGGGGTGGCAGGGCGACACTGAAGCTTTCTTT
CASTAPGWQGDTEAFF
>TRBV21-1|.|TRBJ2-1|.
TGTGCCAGCAGCCTTGGACAGGGGGGTATATACAATGAGCAGTTCTTC
CASSLGQGGIYNEQFF
>TRBV5-4|.|TRBJ2-3|TRBD1
TGTGCCAGCAGCTTGGGGACAGGGTTGCTAGCAGATACGCAGTATTTT
CASSLGTGLLADTQYF
>TRBV12-3/TRBV12-4|.|TRBJ2-7|TRBD1
TGTGCCAGCAGTCAGACAGGGGAACGCGAGCAGTACTTC
CASSQTGEREQYF
>TRBV19|.|TRBJ2-4|.
TGTGCCAGTACCCTGGGGCAGGGTAAAAACATTCAGTACTTC
CASTLGQGKNIQYF
>TRBV28|.|TRBJ2-7|.
TGTGCCAGCAGTCCCCAAGGAAGGGGCGGGTACGAGCAGTACTTC
CASSPQGRGGYEQYF
>TRBV19|once|TRBJ2-7|TRBD1
TGTGCCAGTAGTACCGGGACAGGACCTGCCTACGAGCAGTACTTC
CASSTGTGPAYEQYF
>TRBV27|.|TRBJ2-7|.
TGTGCCAGCAGTTTATTCCCCCCGCCGGCCTACGAGCAGTACTTC
CASSLFPPPAYEQYF
>TRBV28|.|TRBJ1-2|.
TGTGCCAGCAGTTTCGGGCAGGGGCTATATGGCTACACCTTC
CASSFGQGLYGYTF
>TRBV27|few|TRBJ2-7|TRBD1
TGTGCCAGCAGTCCGCGGACAGGGGGGGGGTCCTACGAGCAGTACTTC
CASSPRTGGGSYEQYF
>TRBV4-3|.|TRBJ2-1|.
TGCGCCAGCAGCCATTTAACAGGAAACTACAATGAGCAGTTCTTC
CASSHLTGNYNEQFF
>TRBV2|.|TRBJ2-7|.
TGTGCCAGCAACCAAGCCGGGGATGGCTCCTACGAGCAGTACTTC
CASNQAGDGSYEQYF
>TRBV7-9|.|TRBJ2-7|TRBD2
TGTGCCAGCAGCGGACTAAGCGGGAGGATTCACGAGCAGTACTTC
CASSGLSGRIHEQYF
>TRBV28|.|TRBJ1-1|.
TGTGCCAGCACCCCGGATGGACAGTGGAACACTGAAGCTTTCTTT
CASTPDGQWNTEAFF
>TRBV9|.|TRBJ2-2|.
TGTGCCAGCAGCGTTTACGCGAACACCGGGGAGCTGTTTTTT
CASSVYANTGELFF
>TRBV4-2|.|TRBJ2-1|.
TGTGCCAGCAGCCAGGGGGTGTCCTACAATGAGCAGTTCTTC
CASSQGVSYNEQFF
>TRBV30|.|TRBJ2-1|TRBD2
TGTGCCTGGAAGGGGAGCGGGAGCTACAATGAGCAGTTCTTC
CAWKGSGSYNEQFF